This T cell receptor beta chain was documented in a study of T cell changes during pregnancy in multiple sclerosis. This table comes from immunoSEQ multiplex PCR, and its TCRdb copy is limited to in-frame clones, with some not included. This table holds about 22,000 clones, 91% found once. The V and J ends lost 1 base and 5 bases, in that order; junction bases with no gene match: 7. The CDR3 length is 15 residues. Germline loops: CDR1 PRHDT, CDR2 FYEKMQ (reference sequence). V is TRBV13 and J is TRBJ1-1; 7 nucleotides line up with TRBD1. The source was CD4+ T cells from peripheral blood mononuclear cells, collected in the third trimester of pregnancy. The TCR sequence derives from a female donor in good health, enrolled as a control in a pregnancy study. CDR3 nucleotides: TGTGCCAGCAGCTTAGAAGGGGGCGGAGGAACTGAAGCTTTCTTT. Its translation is CASSLEGGGGTEAFF.